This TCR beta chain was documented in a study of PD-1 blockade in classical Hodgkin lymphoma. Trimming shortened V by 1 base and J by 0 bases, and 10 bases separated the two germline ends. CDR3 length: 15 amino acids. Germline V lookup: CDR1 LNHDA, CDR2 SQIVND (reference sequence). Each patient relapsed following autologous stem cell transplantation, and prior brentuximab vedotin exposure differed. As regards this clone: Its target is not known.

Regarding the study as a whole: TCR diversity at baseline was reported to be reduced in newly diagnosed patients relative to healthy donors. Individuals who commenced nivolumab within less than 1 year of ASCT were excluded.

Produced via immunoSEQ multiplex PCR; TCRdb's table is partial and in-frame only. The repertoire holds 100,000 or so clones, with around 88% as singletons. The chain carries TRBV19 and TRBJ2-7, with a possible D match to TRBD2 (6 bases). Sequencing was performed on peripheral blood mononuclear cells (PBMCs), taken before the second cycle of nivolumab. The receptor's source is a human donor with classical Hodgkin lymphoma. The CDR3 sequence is CASSIGAGTSYEQYF. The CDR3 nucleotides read TGTGCCAGTAGTATAGGGGCGGGGACCTCCTACGAGCAGTACTTC.